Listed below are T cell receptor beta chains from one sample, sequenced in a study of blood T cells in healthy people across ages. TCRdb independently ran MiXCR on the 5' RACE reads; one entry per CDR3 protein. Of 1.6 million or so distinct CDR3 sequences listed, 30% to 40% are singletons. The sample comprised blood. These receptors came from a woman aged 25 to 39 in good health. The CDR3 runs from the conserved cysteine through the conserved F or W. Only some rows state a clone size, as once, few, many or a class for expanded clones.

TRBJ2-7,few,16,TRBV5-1,CASSLGTGTASYEQYF
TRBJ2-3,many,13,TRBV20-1,CSATGLYTDTQYF
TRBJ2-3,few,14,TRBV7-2,CASTSGARGDTQYF
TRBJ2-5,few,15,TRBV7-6,CASSHPGLEAETQYF
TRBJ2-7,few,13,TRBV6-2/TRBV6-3,CASRVDRSYEQYF
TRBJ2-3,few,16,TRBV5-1,CASTKLTSGGADTQYF
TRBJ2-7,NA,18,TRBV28,CASSERTSDNTPEYEQYF
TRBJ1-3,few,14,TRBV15,CATSRQGTGNTIYF
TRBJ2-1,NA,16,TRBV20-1,CSAIVRTHGSYNEQFF
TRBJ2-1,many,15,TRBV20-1,CSATDPRKSYNEQFF
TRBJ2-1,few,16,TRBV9,CASSMRTGDIGNEQFF
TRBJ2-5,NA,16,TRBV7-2,CASSLSGFGGQETQYF
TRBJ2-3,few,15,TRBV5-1,CASSQIPTSTDTQYF
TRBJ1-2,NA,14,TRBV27,CASSLSPGRGGYTF
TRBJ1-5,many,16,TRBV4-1,CASSQDVGRSNQPQHF
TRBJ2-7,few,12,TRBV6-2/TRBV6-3,CASRTGINEQYF
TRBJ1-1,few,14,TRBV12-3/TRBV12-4,CASRGDRRSTEAFF
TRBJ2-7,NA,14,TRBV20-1,CSAQRPGHPGEQYF
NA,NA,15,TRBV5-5,CASSLGQDSYNEQYF
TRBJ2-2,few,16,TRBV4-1,CASSQIGGGAAGELFF
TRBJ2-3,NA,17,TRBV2,CASSDPLAGQRTDTQYF
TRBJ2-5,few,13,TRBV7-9,CASSLTSRETQYF
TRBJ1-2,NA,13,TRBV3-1,CASSQDRASGYTF
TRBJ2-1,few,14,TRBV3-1,CASSRAGMYNEQFF
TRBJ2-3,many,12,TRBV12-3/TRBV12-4,CASSPSIDTQYF
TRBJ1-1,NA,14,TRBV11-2,CASSIQQVNTEAFF
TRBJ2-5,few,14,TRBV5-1,CASKRLANQETQYF
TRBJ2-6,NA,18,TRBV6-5,CASSYRAGGGTGANVLTF
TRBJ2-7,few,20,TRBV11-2,CASSLDGLADLLSALGEQYF
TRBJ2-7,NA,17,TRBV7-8,CASSSNPPLGATDEQYF
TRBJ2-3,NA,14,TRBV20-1,CSASSGTNTDTQYF
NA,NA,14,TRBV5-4,CASSWGGHSYEQYF
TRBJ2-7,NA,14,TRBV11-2,CASSLEAVGNEQYF
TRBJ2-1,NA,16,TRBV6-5,CASSYAEEAPGREQFF
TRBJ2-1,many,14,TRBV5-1,CASSLGQNYNEQFF
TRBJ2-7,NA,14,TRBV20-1,CSAPQLVLDGEQYF